Below, 21 T cell receptor beta chains from the same sample are listed, as sequenced in a study of siplizumab effects on memory and regulatory T cells. Assay used: immunoSEQ multiplex PCR; TCRdb lists only in-frame clones, some missing. The sample holds 90,000 to 110,000 clones, 90% to 95% seen once. Sequenced material: Tregs sorted from blood. All receptors derive from a human donor in good health.

The V and J genes are TRBV6-1 and TRBJ1-2; D not resolved. V lost 11 bases, J lost 0 bases, and 13 bases lay in between. Germline loops: CDR1 MNHNS, CDR2 SASEGT. The CDR3 runs 13 residues. The CDR3 DNA reads as TGTGCCGGACGGGAGGGAGCTAACTATGGCTACACCTTC. It specifies CAGREGANYGYTF.

The CDR3 DNA is TGTGCCAGCAGTACAAAGGGGCGGGATGGCTACACCTTC. Translation: CASSTKGRDGYTF. This chain joins TRBV27 and TRBJ1-2, with D perhaps TRBD1 (5 bases). This CDR3 has 13 residues. V was shortened by 5 bases and J by 6 bases, with 13 bases between the two germline ends. Looked up from germline, CDR1 is MNHEY and CDR2 is SMNVEV (reference sequence).

The V call is TRBV6-1, the J call TRBJ2-5; no clear D. This CDR3 has 14 residues. In germline, CDR1 is MNHNS, CDR2 SASEGT. The V gene lost 1 base and the J gene lost 5 bases, with 11 bases spanning the gap. As DNA, the CDR3 is TGTGCCAGCAGTGAAGGGTTCAAATGGGAGACCCAGTACTTC. Its translation is CASSEGFKWETQYF.

J is TRBJ1-2 and V is TRBV20-1; D unclear. Per the germline V gene, CDR1 is DFQATT and CDR2 is SNEGSKA (reference sequence). V shed 3 bases and J shed 12 bases, with 14 bases lying between them. The CDR3 sequence is 11 residues long. CDR3 in DNA: TGCAGTGCTAGGGTTAGTTCGGGCCACACCTTC. Its protein product is CSARVSSGHTF.

Only one count was recorded for this clone. The rearrangement uses TRBV19 and TRBJ2-3; 8 bases align to TRBD2. CDR1 LNHDA and CDR2 SQIVND come from the germline V gene (reference sequence). The CDR3 contains 16 residues. Trimming removed 4 bases from V and 1 base from J; junction bases left unmatched: 7. The CDR3, as DNA: TGTGCCAGTAGTACTTTAGCAGCGGGGGGCACAGATACGCAGTATTTT. Its translation: CASSTLAAGGTDTQYF.

V gene TRBV18 combines with J gene TRBJ1-1, with 7 bases that match TRBD1. V lost 4 bases and J lost 0; bases outside the gene matches: 5. The CDR3 is 15 amino acids. Germline-derived CDR1 and CDR2 are KGHSH and LQKENI. The CDR3 DNA follows: TGTGCCAGCTCACGCACACAGGGGATGAACACTGAAGCTTTCTTT. Protein product: CASSRTQGMNTEAFF.

This clone is a singleton in its sample. The V gene is TRBV11-3, the J gene TRBJ2-7; D is perhaps TRBD1 or TRBD2 (5 bases each). Trimming left V 3 bases short and J 5 bases short, with 11 bases between. CDR1 and CDR2 (germline): SGHNT, YENEEA. The CDR3 runs to 13 residues. This CDR3 is CASSLGVQNEQYF. In nucleotides, the CDR3 is TGTGCCAGCAGCTTGGGGGTACAGAACGAGCAGTACTTC.

V gene TRBV19 combines with J gene TRBJ1-1; D unclear. The CDR3 runs to 14 residues. Germline assignment: CDR1 LNHDA and CDR2 SQIVND (reference sequence). V lost 0 bases to trimming and J lost 5 bases, with 10 bases between them. The CDR3 DNA reads TGTGCCAGTAGTATAGATGGGAGTGGGACTGAAGCTTTCTTT. It is translated as CASSIDGSGTEAFF.

This clone came up a few times. V is TRBV27 and J is TRBJ1-5; 12 positions match TRBD1. Germline CDR1 MNHEY, CDR2 SMNVEV (reference sequence). This CDR3 spans 19 amino acids. With 3 bases clipped from V and 4 bases from J, the junction kept 13 bases outside the gene matches. CDR3 nucleotides: TGTGCCAGCAGTTTTTTCCGTACCGGGACAGGGGGCCCAAATCAGCCCCAGCATTTT. Residues: CASSFFRTGTGGPNQPQHF.

J is TRBJ2-5 and V is TRBV5-1; D is unclear. CDR1 and CDR2 from the germline V gene are SGHRS and YFSETQ. The CDR3 contains 13 residues. V dropped 2 bases and J dropped 4 bases, with 9 bases sitting between them. CDR3 region: CASSLINRETQYF. CDR3 DNA sequence: TGCGCCAGCAGCTTAATTAATCGAGAGACCCAGTACTTC.

The gene calls are TRBV19 and TRBJ2-1; D possibly matches TRBD1 or TRBD2 (5 bases each). CDR3 length: 15 residues. V dropped 10 bases and J dropped 5 bases, with 21 bases sitting between them. The V gene's germline CDR1 is LNHDA and CDR2 SQIVND (reference sequence). In nucleotides, the CDR3 is TGTGCCACCATCAATAACGGGGCTTCCGACAATGAGCAGTTCTTC. It specifies CATINNGASDNEQFF.

The chain links TRBV28 to TRBJ2-1; TRBD2 matches 9 bases. This CDR3 comprises 16 residues. Germline CDR1 MDHEN, CDR2 SYDVKM. The V gene end was trimmed by 5 bases and the J gene end by 4 bases; junction bases not matched to a gene: 9. As DNA, the CDR3 is TGTGCCAGCAGTCCCGGGACTAGCTTACTTTACAATGAGCAGTTCTTC. Encoded protein: CASSPGTSLLYNEQFF.

The chain recombines TRBV10-1 with TRBJ2-3; D is ambiguous. The CDR3 length is 11 residues. Germline CDR1 WNHNN, CDR2 SYGVQD (reference sequence). Trimming pared 7 bases from V and 6 bases from J, leaving 8 bases between. The CDR3 here is CASTDTDTQYF. In nucleotides, the CDR3 is TGCGCCAGCACCGATACGGATACGCAGTATTTT.

The rearrangement uses TRBV7-2 and TRBJ1-2; D remains ambiguous. V was shortened by 1 base and J by 6 bases, with 12 bases between the two germline ends. Germline V lookup: CDR1 SGHTA, CDR2 FQGNSA. The CDR3 totals 14 residues. CDR3 bases: TGTGCCAGCAGCTTAGTGCTCCTATCTAATGGCTACACCTTC. Protein: CASSLVLLSNGYTF. Variable domain in full (rest from reference TRBV7-2 and TRBJ1-2): GAGVSQSPSNKVTEKGKDVELRCDPISGHTALYWYRQSLGQGLEFLIYFQGNSAPDKSGLPSDRFSAERTGGSVSTLTIQRTQQEDSAVYLCASSLVLLSNGYTFGSGTRLTVV.

V and J are TRBV5-1 and TRBJ1-2, with 7 bases that match TRBD1. This CDR3 has 15 residues. Germline assignment: CDR1 SGHRS and CDR2 YFSETQ. Trimming cost V 4 bases and J 4 bases; bases outside gene matches: 10. The CDR3 here is CASSTRQGIFYGYTF. DNA of the CDR3: TGCGCCAGCAGCACCAGACAGGGAATATTCTATGGCTACACCTTC.

This rearrangement joins TRBV5-1 to TRBJ1-4, with 9 bases aligning to TRBD1. V lost 4 bases, J lost 8 bases, and 9 bases stayed unmatched. This CDR3 is 15 amino acids long. Germline V CDR1 and CDR2: SGHRS, YFSETQ. The CDR3 here is CASSQNRGQGEKLFF. As DNA, the CDR3 is TGCGCCAGCAGCCAAAACAGGGGGCAGGGAGAAAAACTGTTTTTT.

The chain links TRBV18 to TRBJ2-5; D is unresolved. V shed 3 bases and J shed 4 bases, with 12 bases lying between them. The germline V gene encodes CDR1 KGHSH and CDR2 LQKENI. This CDR3 comprises 14 residues. The CDR3 loop is CASSPPSTRETQYF. In nucleotides, the CDR3 is TGTGCCAGCTCACCCCCGAGCACCCGAGAGACCCAGTACTTC.

The V gene is TRBV5-1, the J gene TRBJ1-1, with 7 bases fitting TRBD1. V dropped 3 bases and J dropped 8; count of bases not matched to a gene: 10. This CDR3 is built from 14 residues. CDR1 and CDR2 from the germline V gene are SGHRS and YFSETQ. As DNA, the CDR3 is TGCGCCAGCAGCTCAGGGGGGGCAAGCGGCGAAGCTTTCTTT. Residues: CASSSGGASGEAFF.

This chain joins TRBV19 and TRBJ1-3, with D uncertain. The CDR3 covers 14 residues. Germline V gene data show CDR1 as LNHDA and CDR2 as SQIVND (reference sequence). V lost 8 bases and J lost 0, with 11 bases in between. The CDR3 DNA reads as TGTGCCAGTCGAGGTCTCGACTCTGGAAACACCATATATTTT. This encodes CASRGLDSGNTIYF.

The chain joins TRBV5-1 to TRBJ2-3; D may be TRBD2 (6 bases). This CDR3 has 14 amino acids. Trimming took 6 bases from V and 1 from J, leaving 12 bases between them. The germline V gene encodes CDR1 SGHRS and CDR2 YFSETQ. The CDR3 coding sequence is TGCGCCAGCAATCCTTTAGCGGGCACAGATACGCAGTATTTT. Amino acid sequence: CASNPLAGTDTQYF.

This chain joins TRBV7-2 and TRBJ2-1; 9 bases fit TRBD1. The junction had 7 bases not matched to a gene; V was cut back by 5 bases and J by 5 bases. This CDR3 has 15 residues. Germline CDR1 SGHTA, CDR2 FQGNSA. CDR3 amino acids: CASSPRGQGDNEQFF. CDR3 bases: TGTGCCAGCAGCCCTAGGGGACAGGGTGACAATGAGCAGTTCTTC. Variable domain in full (rest from reference TRBV7-2 and TRBJ2-1): GAGVSQSPSNKVTEKGKDVELRCDPISGHTALYWYRQSLGQGLEFLIYFQGNSAPDKSGLPSDRFSAERTGGSVSTLTIQRTQQEDSAVYLCASSPRGQGDNEQFFGPGTRLTVL.